This T cell receptor (beta chain) was captured by sequencing in a study of Graves' ophthalmopathy and Graves' hyperthyroidism (dated by TCRdb to the late 2010s). For context, the study as a whole: Peripheral blood was collected at initial diagnosis, before any treatment. In over 5 hyperthyroidism patients, the T-cell repertoire of thyroid tissue was compared with the T-cell repertoire of blood. In total, under 150 blood samples were TCR-sequenced: 40 to 45 ophthalmopathy, approximately 80 hyperthyroidism and some 17 hyperthyroidism-to-ophthalmopathy patients. Following sample collection, hyperthyroidism patients were given methimazole at a starting dose of 30 mg daily, and ophthalmopathy patients were given high-dose intravenous methylprednisolone. A discovery set of about 99 patients (approximately 42 ophthalmopathy, 60 or so stable hyperthyroidism) was enrolled to explore V-J signatures distinguishing ophthalmopathy from hyperthyroidism. An independent validation cohort comprised some 19 hyperthyroidism patients and 15 to 17 patients who later progressed from hyperthyroidism to ophthalmopathy. To tell Graves' ophthalmopathy apart from Graves' hyperthyroidism, and to predict which patients would progress to ophthalmopathy, the study relied on TCR beta repertoire signatures. Findings and caveats that apply to the study as a whole: No statistical method was used to predetermine the sample size, and group allocation was not hidden from the investigators. In validation, the model predicted ophthalmopathy progression with about 70% sensitivity and roughly 72% specificity; 12 predicted patients were CT-confirmed with GO in a median of approximately six months. Ophthalmopathy was separated from stable hyperthyroidism by the 13-signature model with around 89% sensitivity and approximately 84% specificity in cross-validation and with 80%/75% in the test set. Most expanded thyroid clonotypes with a frequency above 0.001 also appeared in blood, which suggests that blood repertoires may reflect the immune response in the thyroid.

For repertoire sequencing, the TCR beta CDR3 regions were amplified from RNA transcripts. The first round was an RT-PCR using HTBI primers with the Qiagen OneStep RT-PCR kit, and this first round was followed by a second-round multiplex PCR, then size selection and purification. Libraries were sequenced paired-end with 100 bp reads on an Illumina HiSeq2000. The paper's data handling went like this. SOAPnuke was used for read processing, and reads with adapters, uncalled bases, a mean Phred below 15, or no exact constant-primer or identifier match were discarded. COPE v1.2.5 was used to merge the high-quality paired reads. Each unique nucleotide sequence was treated as a clonotype, and MiTCR v1.1 was used to align the clonotypes to the IMGT TRB V, D and J references. The analysis was limited to V-J combinations with a frequency above 0.0001, which together covered 99.2% of repertoires. For each V-J combination, a TCR clonal expansion and chaos score was defined as F50 clonal expansion divided by the chaos observed in the TCRdist matrix. Welch's t-statistics and random forest were used to narrow the features down to 10 to 15 V-J combinations, which were then fed into a naive Bayes classifier. The similarity between thyroid and blood repertoires was quantified using the Morisita-Horn index. TCRdb applied fastp at Q25 and MiXCR to the public reads, then kept only in-frame beta chains. CDR3 protein sequences are deduplicated, and each keeps its most common genes and DNA. The V and J calls were determined by TCRdb, not by the authors. Present in this sample are under 350,000 distinct CDR3 sequences, under 20% of which were seen just once. The ten largest account for approximately 13% of the sample.

Ophthalmopathy patients had moderately to severely active disease, Clinical Activity Score of at least 3, NOSPECS grade of at least 4, and disease duration under 3 months. Patients were excluded if they had other autoimmune diseases, uncontrolled infections, pregnancy or lactation. Clinical symptoms, serum thyroxine, TRAb, thyroid ultrasound and orbital computed tomography were used for diagnosis. Using Ficoll-Paque density gradient centrifugation, PBMCs were isolated from approximately 11 ml of fresh peripheral blood. Trizol reagent was used to extract the total RNA, and its quality was then checked on an Agilent 2100 Bioanalyzer. CDR1 and CDR2, per the germline V gene, are SGDLS and YYNGEE. V drops 4 bases and J drops 1 base, leaving 11 bases in between. The CDR3 has 14 amino acids, counting the end cysteine and phenylalanine. The sequence is cut down to CDR3 DNA, 42 bases in frame from base 1.

This clonotype was observed at least ten times. No antigen is known for it. No clone much larger than this one lies a single base away; base qualities are absent. The specimen sequenced was peripheral blood. This chain joins TRBV9 to TRBJ1-2, with a weak D call of TRBD1 (5 bases match). This sequence originates from an adult man with Graves' ophthalmopathy. The CDR3 reads CASSPGTDNYGYTF. The DNA reads as follows: TGTGCCAGCAGCCCAGGGACGGATAACTATGGCTACACCTTC.